Listed here are 32 T cell receptor beta chains from one sample, sequenced in a study of shared clonotypes between healthy human individuals (dated by TCRdb to about 2020). The library was generated by the immunoSEQ multiplex PCR assay. The immuneACCESS repertoire file appears here via TCRdb, limited to in-frame rearrangements. These files lack a portion of the clones; in checked studies, under half of the deficit traces to unresolved V genes, and the cause of the others is not known. This sample comprises millions of clones, about 92% of them detected only once. The ten most abundant clones make up about 0.37% of the sample. The sequenced sample was naive CD4+ T cells from PBMCs. Taken with the paper, the label for cell subset or site translates to: CD45RA+ positively selected. Receptors were obtained from a man aged 18 to 30 in good health. Some clones in this sample may be carry-over from other donors' samples.

Worth noting for this clone: A clone one base away is much larger, so this may be a read error. The chain uses TRBV28 and TRBJ1-1; D is possibly TRBD1 (6 bases). Germline CDR1 reads MDHEN; CDR2 reads SYDVKM. With 6 bases removed from V and 1 base from J, the gap between germline ends came to 9 bases. The CDR3 covers 13 residues. The CDR3 loop reads CASREQGNTEAFF. The CDR3 coding sequence is TGTGCCAGCAGGGAACAGGGGAACACTGAAGCTTTCTTT.

Of note for this clone: Different DNA sequences within this sample yield the same CDR3. The chain couples TRBV5-1 to TRBJ2-1; tentatively, D is TRBD2 (5 bases). This CDR3 is built from 15 residues. Germline CDR1 is SGHRS and CDR2 is YFSETQ. Between the trimmed V and J ends, which lost 0 bases and 0 bases, there was a span of 7 bases. The CDR3 DNA is TGCGCCAGCAGCTTGGTAGCGAGCTCCTACAATGAGCAGTTCTTC. It is translated as CASSLVASSYNEQFF.

The CDR3 DNA reads TGTGCCAGCAGTCCCCAGTACGGGACGAACAATGAGCAGTTCTTC. Amino acid sequence: CASSPQYGTNNEQFF. This chain joins TRBV27 and TRBJ2-1; D possibly matches TRBD1 or TRBD2 (5 bases each). The V gene's germline CDR1 is MNHEY and CDR2 SMNVEV (reference sequence). This CDR3 contains 15 residues. V lost 5 bases, J lost 5 bases, and 16 bases lay in between.

V is TRBV10-3 and J is TRBJ1-5; 8 nucleotides agree with TRBD1. V dropped 2 bases and J dropped 5; count of bases not matched to a gene: 8. CDR3 length: 16 residues. Looked up from germline, CDR1 is ENHRY and CDR2 is SYGVKD. For the CDR3, the DNA is TGTGCCATCAGTGAGCGACTACAGGGGGGGGATCAGCCCCAGCATTTT. Protein product: CAISERLQGGDQPQHF.

V and J are TRBV27 and TRBJ2-3; D not certain. Looked up from germline, CDR1 is MNHEY and CDR2 is SMNVEV (reference sequence). V lost 3 bases, J lost 2 bases, and 6 bases lay in between. CDR3 length: 13 residues. This chain's CDR3 is CASSFMTTDTQYF. Here the CDR3 DNA reads TGTGCCAGCAGTTTCATGACCACAGATACGCAGTATTTT.

The gene calls are TRBV4-3 and TRBJ2-1, with D unresolved. The CDR3 loop spans 15 amino acids. Per the germline V gene, CDR1 is LGHNA and CDR2 is YSLEER. V lost 1 base and J 0 bases, leaving 7 bases between the germline ends. CDR3 nucleotides: TGCGCCAGCAGCCAAGTCACGGTCTCCTACAATGAGCAGTTCTTC. It codes for CASSQVTVSYNEQFF.

This chain connects TRBV11-3 to TRBJ2-6; TRBD2 agrees at 14 bases. V gave up 5 bases and J gave up 0 bases; unmatched junction bases: 3. The CDR3 is made up of 18 amino acids. The germline V gene encodes CDR1 SGHNT and CDR2 YENEEA. CDR3 sequence reads: CASSPGLAGVSGANVLTF. The CDR3 nucleotides are TGTGCCAGCAGCCCGGGACTAGCGGGAGTCTCTGGGGCCAACGTCCTGACTTTC.

This chain uses TRBV11-2 with TRBJ1-2, with D possibly matching TRBD1 (6 bases). V was clipped by 5 bases and J by 4 bases, with 14 bases between them. Germline V lookup: CDR1 SGHAT, CDR2 FQNNGV. This CDR3 is 14 amino acids long. CDR3 nucleotide sequence: TGTGCCAGCAGCCCCACGGGACATCTCTATGGCTACACCTTC. It encodes CASSPTGHLYGYTF.

This sequence joins TRBV25-1 and TRBJ1-2, with 9 bases fitting TRBD1. The CDR3 is made up of 14 amino acids. V shed 3 bases, J shed 3 bases, and the junction held 2 bases outside the gene matches. Germline CDR1 and CDR2: MGHDK and SYGVNS. This CDR3 is CASSDRTGDYGYTF. For the CDR3, the DNA is TGTGCCAGCAGTGATAGGACAGGGGACTATGGCTACACCTTC.

This rearrangement joins TRBV5-1 to TRBJ2-3; D is tentatively TRBD1 or TRBD2 (6 bases each). The V gene lost 4 bases and the J gene lost 5 bases, with 14 bases spanning the gap. The germline CDR1 and CDR2 sequences are SGHRS and YFSETQ. This CDR3 is built from 14 residues. The CDR3 DNA sequence: TGCGCCAGCAGCCCGGAGGGACAAAAAGATACGCAGTATTTT. Translated, it gives CASSPEGQKDTQYF.

As regards this clone: Other DNA sequences of this sample code for an identical CDR3. J is TRBJ2-2 and V is TRBV5-1; D may be TRBD1 (6 bases). The CDR3 sequence is 15 residues long. Trimming cost V 4 bases and J 0 bases, with 10 bases left between them. Germline values: CDR1 SGHRS, CDR2 YFSETQ. CDR3 loop: CASSPGQANTGELFF. DNA for the CDR3: TGCGCCAGCAGCCCGGGACAAGCGAACACCGGGGAGCTGTTTTTT.

This rearrangement joins TRBV6-6 to TRBJ1-2; D uncertain. Looked up from germline, CDR1 is MNHNY and CDR2 is SVGAGI (reference sequence). This CDR3 contains 14 residues. Trimming cost V 3 bases and J 3 bases, with 11 bases left between them. The CDR3 nucleotides are TGTGCCAGCAGTTATCCGGCGGTGGACTATGGCTACACCTTC. Residues: CASSYPAVDYGYTF.

The chain joins TRBV27 to TRBJ2-1; no clear D gene. V was clipped by 4 bases and J by 6 bases, with 7 bases between them. Germline loops: CDR1 MNHEY, CDR2 SMNVEV (reference sequence). The CDR3 totals 12 residues. This CDR3 is CASSYGTNEQFF. CDR3 DNA sequence: TGTGCCAGCAGTTACGGTACCAATGAGCAGTTCTTC.

The chain uses TRBV6-6 and TRBJ2-7; TRBD2 agrees at 7 bases. V was pared by 8 bases and J by 2 bases, with 9 bases of the junction left unmatched. CDR1 and CDR2 (germline): MNHNY, SVGAGI (reference sequence). The length of the CDR3 is 14 residues. The CDR3 sequence is CASQRAGTTYEQYF. CDR3 in DNA: TGTGCCAGCCAACGGGCAGGGACTACCTACGAGCAGTACTTC.

A note on this clone: This sample includes further DNA sequences coding for the same CDR3. The V gene is TRBV28, the J gene TRBJ1-1; no definite D call. V was trimmed by 3 bases and J by 1 base, leaving 6 bases between them. CDR3 length: 13 amino acids. The germline V gene encodes CDR1 MDHEN and CDR2 SYDVKM. This chain's CDR3 is CASSLRQNTEAFF. The CDR3 DNA sequence: TGTGCCAGCAGTTTGCGGCAGAACACTGAAGCTTTCTTT.

This chain uses TRBV5-1 with TRBJ2-5, with a tentative D call TRBD1 (5 bases). V was shortened by 3 bases and J by 5 bases, with 8 bases between the two germline ends. CDR1 is SGHRS, CDR2 YFSETQ, per germline. This CDR3 is built from 12 residues. Here the CDR3 DNA reads TGCGCCAGCAGCTCGAAGGGGGAGACCCAGTACTTC. Translating gives CASSSKGETQYF.

V usage is TRBV4-1 and J usage is TRBJ1-3, with D maybe TRBD1 (6 bases). Trimming removed 4 bases from V and 0 bases from J, with 13 bases in between. Germline V CDR1 and CDR2: MGHRA, YSYEKL. The CDR3 is 16 amino acids. CDR3 coding DNA: TGCGCCAGCAGCCCCGACGGCAGGGGCTCTGGAAACACCATATATTTT. Translated: CASSPDGRGSGNTIYF.

This chain uses TRBV2 with TRBJ2-6, with TRBD1 matching 9 bases. Per germline, CDR1 SNHLY and CDR2 FYNNEI. CDR3 length: 17 residues. Unmatched junction bases numbered 6, after V lost 6 bases and J lost 0 bases. DNA of the CDR3: TGTGCCAGCAGCGGGACAGGGTTGAACTCTGGGGCCAACGTCCTGACTTTC. This gives the protein CASSGTGLNSGANVLTF.

Comment on this clone: This CDR3 is also generated by other DNA sequences in the sample. The chain combines TRBV9 with TRBJ1-1, with TRBD1 identical over 8 bases. This CDR3 spans 14 amino acids. J was trimmed by 3 bases and V by 3 bases; bases with no gene match: 4. Germline assignment: CDR1 SGDLS and CDR2 YYNGEE. Here the CDR3 DNA reads TGTGCCAGCAGCGCTGGACAGGGAGACACTGAAGCTTTCTTT. It is translated as CASSAGQGDTEAFF.

This clone has only one observation. The sample carries other DNA sequences with the same CDR3. CDR3 residues: CASSPDRGTDTQYF. The CDR3 DNA reads as TGTGCCAGCAGCCCGGACCGGGGAACAGATACGCAGTATTTT. V is TRBV2 and J is TRBJ2-3, with D tentatively TRBD2 (5 bases). Germline CDR1 is SNHLY and CDR2 is FYNNEI. The CDR3 runs 14 residues. Trimming took off 6 bases at V and 3 bases at J, with 13 bases between the two ends. The full variable domain, rest sourced from reference TRBV2 and TRBJ2-3, is EPEVTQTPSHQVTQMGQEVILRCVPISNHLYFYWYRQILGQKVEFLVSFYNNEISEKSEIFDDQFSVERPDGSNFTLKIRSTKLEDSAMYFCASSPDRGTDTQYFGPGTRLTVL.

The chain recombines TRBV28 with TRBJ1-4; D call uncertain. CDR3 length equals 11 residues. V was pared by 5 bases and J by 8 bases, with 6 bases between. The germline V gene has CDR1 MDHEN and CDR2 SYDVKM. The CDR3 sequence is CASSTQEKLFF. CDR3 sequence (DNA): TGTGCCAGCAGTACACAAGAAAAACTGTTTTTT.

The chain uses TRBV7-9 and TRBJ2-7; 8 nucleotides agree with TRBD1. The CDR3 totals 15 residues. CDR1 and CDR2 from the germline V gene are SEHNR and FQNEAQ (reference sequence). Trimming at V came to 5 bases and at J to 3 bases, leaving 9 bases not matched to a gene. CDR3 sequence: CASSQETGANYEQYF. Here the CDR3 DNA reads TGTGCCAGCAGCCAGGAGACAGGGGCAAACTACGAGCAGTACTTC.

With respect to this clone: The sample has other DNA sequences that encode this CDR3 too. CDR3 coding DNA: TGCAGCGTTGAAGATCCGGGACAGGGCCCCTACGAGCAGTACTTC. It encodes CSVEDPGQGPYEQYF. The chain carries TRBV29-1 and TRBJ2-7; TRBD1 matches at 9 bases. This CDR3 is built from 15 residues. V lost 0 bases, J lost 2 bases, and 5 bases stayed unmatched. Germline values: CDR1 SQVTM, CDR2 ANQGSEA.

The CDR3 is CASSSTYFPTRQETQYF. The CDR3 DNA follows: TGTGCCAGCAGTTCGACCTATTTCCCCACAAGACAAGAGACCCAGTACTTC. This chain uses TRBV27 with TRBJ2-5; D gene unclear. The CDR3 totals 17 residues. The V end was cut by 4 bases, the J end by 2 bases, with 20 bases between. Germline lookup yields CDR1 MNHEY and CDR2 SMNVEV (reference sequence).

In this sample, this clone turned up once. CDR3 loop: CASSLSRAGVNEQFF. The CDR3 coding sequence is TGCGCCAGCAGCTTGTCTCGAGCGGGGGTGAATGAGCAGTTCTTC. The V and J genes are TRBV5-1 and TRBJ2-1; 8 bases match TRBD2. This CDR3 is built from 15 residues. The germline V gene has CDR1 SGHRS and CDR2 YFSETQ. Unmatched junction bases numbered 7, after V lost 1 base and J lost 7 bases.

This chain joins TRBV7-8 and TRBJ1-2; D is undetermined. The CDR3 loop spans 16 amino acids. Germline-derived CDR1 and CDR2 are SGHVS and FQNEAQ. V was shortened by 3 bases and J by 4 bases, with 18 bases between the two germline ends. This CDR3 is CASSFSGRPQAYGYTF. The DNA of the CDR3 is TGTGCCAGCAGCTTTAGCGGGCGACCGCAGGCCTATGGCTACACCTTC.

This chain links TRBV28 with TRBJ2-7, with a possible D match to TRBD2 (5 bases). V lost 6 bases and J lost 3, with 24 bases in between. Germline V lookup: CDR1 MDHEN, CDR2 SYDVKM. This CDR3 is built from 17 residues. CDR3 in DNA: TGTGCCAGCAGCCAAGCGATGGTTAGGACGGGAAACTACGAGCAGTACTTC. This gives the protein CASSQAMVRTGNYEQYF.

The chain couples TRBV18 to TRBJ1-2; TRBD1 aligns across 7 bases. From germline, CDR1 is KGHSH and CDR2 LQKENI. After removal of 3 bases from V and 2 bases from J, the junction contained 6 bases not matched to a gene. There are 15 residues in the CDR3. CDR3 bases: TGTGCCAGCTCACCGCAACCGGGACAGAACTATGGCTACACCTTC. Translation: CASSPQPGQNYGYTF. The entire variable domain, with the rest obtained from reference TRBV18 and TRBJ1-2, is as follows: NAGVMQNPRHLVRRRGQEARLRCSPMKGHSHVYWYRQLPEEGLKFMVYLQKENIIDESGMPKERFSAEFPKEGPSILRIQQVVRGDSAAYFCASSPQPGQNYGYTFGSGTRLTVV.

This sequence joins TRBV7-2 and TRBJ2-1, with 15 bases aligning to TRBD2. CDR1 and CDR2 (germline): SGHTA, FQGNSA. The CDR3 length is 15 residues. With V trimmed by 5 bases and J by 6 bases, 2 bases remained unmatched. The CDR3 is CASSRTSGRGNEQFF. Written as DNA, the CDR3 is TGTGCCAGCAGCCGGACTAGCGGGAGGGGCAATGAGCAGTTCTTC. The full variable domain, completed using reference TRBV7-2 and TRBJ2-1, is GAGVSQSPSNKVTEKGKDVELRCDPISGHTALYWYRQSLGQGLEFLIYFQGNSAPDKSGLPSDRFSAERTGGSVSTLTIQRTQQEDSAVYLCASSRTSGRGNEQFFGPGTRLTVL.

The J gene is TRBJ2-1, the V gene TRBV4-2, with 7 positions matching TRBD1. This CDR3 region has 17 residues. CDR1 and CDR2 (germline): LGHNA, YNFKEQ. J was trimmed by 4 bases and V by 0 bases; bases with no gene match: 9. CDR3 DNA sequence: TGTGCCAGCAGCCAAGAAACCCGGGACAGAATATACAATGAGCAGTTCTTC. This gives the protein CASSQETRDRIYNEQFF.

This chain connects TRBV14 to TRBJ2-7; D is uncertain. V lost 2 bases and J 4 bases, leaving 3 bases between the germline ends. The length of the CDR3 is 11 residues. CDR1 is SGHDN and CDR2 is FVKESK in the germline V gene. The CDR3 nucleotides read TGTGCCAGCAGCCAATGGTACGAGCAGTACTTC. Amino acid sequence: CASSQWYEQYF.

The genes are TRBV9 and TRBJ2-3; D possibly uses TRBD1 or TRBD2 (6 bases each). The germline V gene encodes CDR1 SGDLS and CDR2 YYNGEE. Trimming removed 0 bases at V and 8 bases at J, with 16 bases between. The CDR3 is 15 residues long. The CDR3 is CASSVEGGGWSTQYF. For the CDR3, the DNA is TGTGCCAGCAGCGTAGAAGGGGGAGGATGGTCTACGCAGTATTTT.